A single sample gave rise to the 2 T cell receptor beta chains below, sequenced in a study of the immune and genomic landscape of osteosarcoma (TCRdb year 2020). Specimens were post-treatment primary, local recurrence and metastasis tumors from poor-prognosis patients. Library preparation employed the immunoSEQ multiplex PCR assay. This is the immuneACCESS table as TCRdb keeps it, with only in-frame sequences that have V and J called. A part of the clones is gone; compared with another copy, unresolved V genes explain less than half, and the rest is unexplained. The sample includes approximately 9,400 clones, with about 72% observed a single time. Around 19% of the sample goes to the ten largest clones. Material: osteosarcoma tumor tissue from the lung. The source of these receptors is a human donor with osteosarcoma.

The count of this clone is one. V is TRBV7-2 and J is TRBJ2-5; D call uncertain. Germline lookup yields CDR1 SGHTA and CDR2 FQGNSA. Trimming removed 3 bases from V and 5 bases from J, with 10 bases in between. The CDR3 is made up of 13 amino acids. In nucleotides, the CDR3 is TGTGCCAGCAGCTTGCCAGCGAGGGAGACCCAGTACTTC. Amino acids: CASSLPARETQYF.

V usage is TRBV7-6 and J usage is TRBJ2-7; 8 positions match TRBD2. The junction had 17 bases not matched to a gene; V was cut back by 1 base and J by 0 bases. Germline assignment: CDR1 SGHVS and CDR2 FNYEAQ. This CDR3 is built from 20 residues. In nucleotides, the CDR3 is TGTGCCAGCAGCTTAGTTGGCGACGTCGTGGGCGGGAGGTACTCCTACGAGCAGTACTTC. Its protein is CASSLVGDVVGGRYSYEQYF.